These 14 T cell receptor beta chains originate from one sample sequenced in a study of CXCR3-negative and CXCR3-positive naive CD8 T cells. The authors made the TRB cDNA libraries by 5' RACE using UMI labels. From the 5' RACE reads, TCRdb lists one entry per CDR3 protein and no DNA. Its listing shows fewer than 90,000 distinct CDR3 sequences. Sequencing used naive CXCR3- CD8+ T cells from blood. Subset specified: CD45RO-CCR7+CD27+CD95- naive CD8+ T cells lacking CXCR3 (TNR3-). The source is a human donor in good health. Some clones in this sample may be carry-over from other donors' samples.

V usage is TRBV4-1 and J usage is TRBJ2-1; TCRdb picks TRBD1, but there is no DNA to check that call. Looked up from germline, CDR1 is MGHRA and CDR2 is YSYEKL. The CDR3 runs to 14 residues. CDR3 region: CASRTSWDYNEQFF.

The rearrangement uses TRBV7-8 and TRBJ2-1; no DNA is available, so the TRBD2 call from TCRdb remains unchecked. Germline CDR1 SGHVS, CDR2 FQNEAQ. The CDR3 is 14 residues long. The CDR3 sequence is CASSLIVSGGWQFF.

The V call is TRBV28, the J call TRBJ2-5; TCRdb's D call of TRBD1 is untestable without DNA. This CDR3 region has 15 residues. Germline assignment: CDR1 MDHEN and CDR2 SYDVKM. This chain's CDR3 is CASTNPDSFEETQYF.

The rearrangement links TRBV27 to TRBJ2-3. The CDR3 is 12 amino acids. Germline-derived CDR1 and CDR2 are MNHEY and SMNVEV (reference sequence). The CDR3 is CASSPTTDTQYF.

The chain recombines TRBV20-1 with TRBJ2-2; TCRdb designates TRBD1, a call that cannot be tested without DNA. Per the germline V gene, CDR1 is DFQATT and CDR2 is SNEGSKA (reference sequence). The CDR3 extends over 15 amino acids. The CDR3 reads CSARAGSGNTGELFF.

The chain couples TRBV29-1 to TRBJ2-5; TCRdb calls TRBD1, which cannot be checked without DNA. This CDR3 is built from 11 residues. Germline V lookup: CDR1 SQVTM, CDR2 ANQGSEA. CDR3 in amino acids: CSVGGGETQYF.

The rearrangement uses TRBV7-9 and TRBJ1-4; with no DNA, the TCRdb D assignment of TRBD1 cannot be verified. This CDR3 spans 14 amino acids. Per the germline V gene, CDR1 is SEHNR and CDR2 is FQNEAQ (reference sequence). CDR3 protein: CASSFGGAPEKLFF.

This chain links TRBV28 with TRBJ2-7; TCRdb selects TRBD1, and the lack of DNA leaves this call unchecked. This CDR3 region has 13 residues. Germline CDR1 is MDHEN and CDR2 is SYDVKM. CDR3 sequence reads: CASSLWPGDEQYF.

The chain recombines TRBV6-1 with TRBJ1-1. In germline, CDR1 is MNHNS, CDR2 SASEGT. CDR3 length: 14 residues. CDR3 region: CASSPSGGNTEAFF.

The chain links TRBV6-4 to TRBJ2-6; the D call of TRBD1 rests on TCRdb alone, since no DNA is present to check it. This CDR3 is 16 amino acids long. The germline V gene encodes CDR1 MRHNA and CDR2 SNTAGT. CDR3 loop: CASRTGRLVGANVLTF.

This chain connects TRBV28 to TRBJ2-7; TCRdb outputs TRBD1, but without DNA this stays unchecked. This CDR3 is built from 15 residues. Germline V gene sequence: CDR1 MDHEN, CDR2 SYDVKM. CDR3 sequence: CASLSYRTGSPEQYF.

The chain employs TRBV4-3 and TRBJ2-4; TCRdb reports TRBD1, a call that lacks DNA to check it against. This CDR3 comprises 18 residues. The germline V gene encodes CDR1 LGHNA and CDR2 YSLEER. This chain's CDR3 is CASSRAYRDRGLENIQYF.

The rearrangement links TRBV28 to TRBJ2-3. Germline V CDR1 and CDR2: MDHEN, SYDVKM. The CDR3 runs 15 residues. The CDR3 here is CASSLLVGFGDTQYF.

CDR3 loop: CASSLEQAYEQYF. J is TRBJ2-7 and V is TRBV5-1; TCRdb's D gene call, TRBD1, goes unchecked for lack of DNA. This CDR3 region has 13 residues. Germline assignment: CDR1 SGHRS and CDR2 YFSETQ.